This T cell receptor beta chain was retrieved from a study of blood T cell repertoires in COVID-19. For the study at large: The cDNA or gDNA used as material had been derived from T cells, B-cell-depleted T cells, or PBMCs.

The repertoire was sequenced with immunoSEQ multiplex PCR; TCRdb's copy has only in-frame clones and lacks some. In the table there are 250,000 or so clones, over 75% of which are singletons. The CDR3 length is 18 residues. Donors were grouped by their self-reported clinical history. What the recovered Cohort 3 donors had was two negative PCRs, clearance, or symptom resolution. This TCR came from a woman aged 50 to 65 who had recovered from COVID-19. The sequencing input was PBMCs or T cells enriched from blood (not recorded which). V and J are TRBV21-1 and TRBJ2-7; TRBD2 reflects the table's D call only, with no check against the DNA. TRBV21-1 is a documented pseudogene. CDR3 amino acids: CASSKVVGLAGPPGEQYF. The CDR3 DNA reads TGTGCCAGCAGCAAAGTAGTAGGACTAGCGGGACCTCCTGGCGAGCAGTACTTC.